The 22 T cell receptor beta chains listed next were all sequenced from one sample in a study of blood T cell repertoires in COVID-19 (dated by TCRdb to about 2020). The library was built by means of the immunoSEQ multiplex PCR assay. TCRdb's version of the immuneACCESS table is confined to in-frame rearrangements and falls short of the full clone set. An unresolved V gene accounts for under half of the shortfall where checked; the remainder is of unknown origin. In this sample the table shows around 190,000 clones, 70% to 85% of which occur a single time. The ten most abundant clones make up roughly 13% of the sample. Sequencing was done on a sample of peripheral blood. These receptors all stem from a human donor in a cohort sampled during active COVID-19.

V gene TRBV7-2 combines with J gene TRBJ1-5; possibly TRBD1 for D (6 bases). V lost 0 bases and J 8 bases, leaving 11 bases between the germline ends. In germline, CDR1 is SGHTA, CDR2 FQGNSA. The CDR3 covers 14 residues. The CDR3 DNA follows: TGTGCCAGCAGCTTAGCGGGGGCCCTCGAGCCCCAGCATTTT. Translation gives CASSLAGALEPQHF. Combining the CDR3 with reference TRBV7-2 and TRBJ1-5 gives the whole variable domain GAGVSQSPSNKVTEKGKDVELRCDPISGHTALYWYRQSLGQGLEFLIYFQGNSAPDKSGLPSDRFSAERTGGSVSTLTIQRTQQEDSAVYLCASSLAGALEPQHFGDGTRLSIL.

This sequence joins TRBV20-1 and TRBJ2-1; D perhaps matches TRBD2 (5 bases). The V end lost 3 bases, the J end lost 7 bases, and 16 bases lay between the germline ends. Germline V gene data show CDR1 as DFQATT and CDR2 as SNEGSKA (reference sequence). This CDR3 contains 14 residues. The CDR3 region is CSASSVSPRNEQFF. DNA of the CDR3: TGCAGTGCTAGTAGCGTCTCTCCAAGGAATGAGCAGTTCTTC.

V and J are TRBV9 and TRBJ1-1; D not resolved. Germline CDR1 is SGDLS and CDR2 is YYNGEE. The CDR3 is 14 amino acids. V shed 3 bases and J shed 7 bases, with 16 bases lying between them. This chain's CDR3 is CASSAQVRDDEAFF. CDR3 coding DNA: TGTGCCAGCAGCGCCCAGGTTAGAGACGATGAAGCTTTCTTT.

This chain links TRBV29-1 with TRBJ2-1, with 10 bases fitting TRBD2. Germline CDR1 reads SQVTM; CDR2 reads ANQGSEA. V lost 7 bases to trimming and J lost 7 bases; unmatched junction nucleotides: 10. This CDR3 contains 14 residues. The CDR3: CSGIGTSDGNEQFF. The CDR3 coding sequence is TGCAGCGGTATCGGGACTAGCGATGGAAATGAGCAGTTCTTC.

CDR3 nucleotide sequence: TGTGCCAGTAGTGCAGGACAGGGGAGCTCTGGGGCCAACGTCCTGACTTTC. Translated, it gives CASSAGQGSSGANVLTF. The rearrangement joins TRBV19 to TRBJ2-6; 9 positions agree with TRBD1. CDR3 size: 17 residues. Germline assignment: CDR1 LNHDA and CDR2 SQIVND (reference sequence). Trimming removed 5 bases from V and 0 bases from J; junction bases left unmatched: 5.

The CDR3 nucleotides are TGTGCCAGCAGCCAAGATCGAAAGGGGCCCTACGAGCAGTACTTC. Translation gives CASSQDRKGPYEQYF. The rearrangement links TRBV3-1 (or the pseudogene TRBV3-2) to TRBJ2-7; possible D gene TRBD1, 5 bases. The V end lost 0 bases, the J end lost 2 bases, and 11 bases lay between the germline ends. Germline CDR1 LGHDT, CDR2 YNNKEL (reference sequence). The CDR3 runs to 15 residues.

The chain links TRBV5-1 to TRBJ1-2; D is possibly TRBD1 (5 bases). CDR3 size: 14 residues. Trimming stripped 5 bases from V and 7 bases from J, with 18 bases between. CDR1 and CDR2 (germline): SGHRS, YFSETQ. DNA of the CDR3: TGCGCCAGCAGTCTTCCGGGACTACGCCCTGGCTACACCTTC. Its protein product is CASSLPGLRPGYTF. The entire variable domain, with the rest obtained from reference TRBV5-1 and TRBJ1-2, is as follows: KAGVTQTPRYLIKTRGQQVTLSCSPISGHRSVSWYQQTPGQGLQFLFEYFSETQRNKGNFPGRFSGRQFSNSRSEMNVSTLELGDSALYLCASSLPGLRPGYTFGSGTRLTVV.

V is TRBV10-3 and J is TRBJ1-1; 8 positions agree with TRBD1. Germline trimming cut 2 bases from V and 6 bases from J; bases unmatched to any gene: 5. The CDR3 has 14 amino acids. Germline V gives CDR1 ENHRY, CDR2 SYGVKD. The DNA of the CDR3 is TGTGCCATCAGTGAGGGACAGGGAGGCGCTGAAGCTTTCTTT. Residues: CAISEGQGGAEAFF.

The chain carries TRBV5-4 and TRBJ2-6, with D tentatively TRBD1 (5 bases). The CDR3 totals 16 residues. Trimming stripped 3 bases from V and 2 bases from J, with 12 bases between. Looked up from germline, CDR1 is SGHNT and CDR2 is YYREEE (reference sequence). CDR3 nucleotide sequence: TGTGCCAGCAGCTCCCAGATAGGGGCTGGGGCCAACGTCCTGACTTTC. Its protein is CASSSQIGAGANVLTF.

The J gene is TRBJ2-1, the V gene TRBV24-1; 9 nucleotides match TRBD1. Germline lookup yields CDR1 KGHDR and CDR2 SFDVKD. The V gene end was trimmed by 6 bases and the J gene end by 9 bases; junction bases not matched to a gene: 11. This CDR3 spans 15 amino acids. In nucleotides, the CDR3 is TGTGCCACCAGTCAATGGGAGACAGGGGGAGGTGAGCAGTTCTTC. It is translated as CATSQWETGGGEQFF.

The gene calls are TRBV28 and TRBJ2-7; TRBD1 is a possible D gene (5 bases). With 6 bases removed from V and 4 bases from J, the gap between germline ends came to 10 bases. The CDR3 covers 12 residues. The germline V gene encodes CDR1 MDHEN and CDR2 SYDVKM. CDR3 nucleotides: TGTGCCAGCAGCAATAGGGGTTACGAGCAGTACTTC. As protein: CASSNRGYEQYF.

The chain couples TRBV19 to TRBJ1-5; TRBD1 aligns across 11 bases. V lost 6 bases, J lost 6 bases, and 7 bases stayed unmatched. Looked up from germline, CDR1 is LNHDA and CDR2 is SQIVND (reference sequence). This CDR3 comprises 15 residues. The CDR3 region is CASREGQGGIQPQHF. The CDR3 DNA reads as TGTGCCAGTAGGGAGGGACAGGGGGGTATTCAGCCCCAGCATTTT.

V and J are TRBV7-2 and TRBJ2-1; the match to TRBD1 covers 8 bases. This CDR3 is 14 amino acids long. CDR1 and CDR2 (germline): SGHTA, FQGNSA. Trimming at V came to 4 bases and at J to 3 bases, leaving 2 bases not matched to a gene. The CDR3, as DNA: TGTGCCAGCAGCTCGGACAGGGTCTACAATGAGCAGTTCTTC. It yields the protein CASSSDRVYNEQFF.

The rearrangement uses TRBV4-1 and TRBJ2-7, with D possibly being TRBD1 (5 bases). Trimming left V 0 bases short and J 0 bases short, with 12 bases between. Germline V gives CDR1 MGHRA, CDR2 YSYEKL. The CDR3 consists of 16 residues. The CDR3 loop is CASSQDPRAISYEQYF. The CDR3 DNA reads as TGCGCCAGCAGCCAAGATCCCAGGGCGATCTCCTACGAGCAGTACTTC.

J is TRBJ2-7 and V is TRBV12-3 or TRBV12-4, with no clear D. Trimming cost V 3 bases and J 1 base, with 7 bases left between them. The CDR3 has 13 residues. CDR3 region: CASSLTPSYEQYF. CDR3 bases: TGTGCCAGCAGTTTGACACCTTCCTACGAGCAGTACTTC.

V is TRBV5-1 and J is TRBJ2-3; 12 bases agree with TRBD1. Germline CDR1 is SGHRS and CDR2 is YFSETQ. The V gene end was trimmed by 3 bases and the J gene end by 4 bases; junction bases not matched to a gene: 6. The CDR3 spans 16 residues. This CDR3 is CASSSGGTGGSDTQYF. The CDR3 DNA reads TGCGCCAGCAGCTCGGGCGGGACAGGGGGCTCAGATACGCAGTATTTT.

This clone was seen just once. The V and J genes are TRBV27 and TRBJ2-1; 12 nucleotides agree with TRBD2. J was trimmed by 7 bases and V by 5 bases; bases with no gene match: 9. The CDR3 length is 16 residues. In germline, CDR1 is MNHEY, CDR2 SMNVEV (reference sequence). In nucleotides, the CDR3 is TGTGCCAGCAGTCCTACGACTAGCGGGGGAAGGAATGAGCAGTTCTTC. It yields the protein CASSPTTSGGRNEQFF.

The genes are TRBV7-9 and TRBJ2-7, with D possibly being TRBD1 (6 bases). CDR1 is SEHNR and CDR2 is FQNEAQ in the germline V gene (reference sequence). Deletions cut 4 bases from V and 2 bases from J, with 12 bases between. CDR3 length: 14 amino acids. In DNA form, the CDR3 reads TGTGCCAGCAGCTCCCGGGACAAACCCTACGAGCAGTACTTC. Its protein product is CASSSRDKPYEQYF.

The gene calls are TRBV18 and TRBJ2-4; D ambiguous. Deletions cut 3 bases from V and 0 bases from J, with 12 bases between. This CDR3 region has 16 residues. Germline V CDR1 and CDR2: KGHSH, LQKENI. This CDR3 reads CASSPPDNVAKNIQYF. DNA of the CDR3: TGTGCCAGCTCACCTCCCGACAACGTAGCCAAAAACATTCAGTACTTC.

The rearrangement joins TRBV13 to TRBJ1-1, with 7 positions matching TRBD1. V lost 3 bases and J lost 6; bases outside the gene matches: 1. Looked up from germline, CDR1 is PRHDT and CDR2 is FYEKMQ (reference sequence). This CDR3 is built from 12 residues. CDR3 sequence reads: CASSFQGAEAFF. CDR3 DNA sequence: TGTGCCAGCAGCTTCCAGGGGGCTGAAGCTTTCTTT. The variable domain in full, completed from reference TRBV13 and TRBJ1-1, reads AAGVIQSPRHLIKEKRETATLKCYPIPRHDTVYWYQQGPGQDPQFLISFYEKMQSDKGSIPDRFSAQQFSDYHSELNMSSLELGDSALYFCASSFQGAEAFFGQGTRLTVV.

This chain joins TRBV11-2 and TRBJ2-7; TRBD1 matches 12 bases. The CDR3 is made up of 19 amino acids. Germline lookup yields CDR1 SGHAT and CDR2 FQNNGV. The ends lost 5 bases at V and 8 bases at J; junction bases unmatched: 22. The CDR3 sequence is CASSVTKGQGATASLKQYF. CDR3 DNA sequence: TGTGCCAGCAGCGTCACAAAGGGACAGGGGGCAACCGCCAGTTTGAAGCAGTACTTC.

V usage is TRBV29-1 and J usage is TRBJ2-7; 8 nucleotides match TRBD1. CDR3 length: 13 residues. V lost 7 bases, J lost 5 bases, and 10 bases stayed unmatched. Germline V gene sequence: CDR1 SQVTM, CDR2 ANQGSEA. The CDR3 loop reads CSALTGTGHEQYF. The CDR3 DNA is TGCAGCGCCCTAACCGGGACAGGCCACGAGCAGTACTTC.